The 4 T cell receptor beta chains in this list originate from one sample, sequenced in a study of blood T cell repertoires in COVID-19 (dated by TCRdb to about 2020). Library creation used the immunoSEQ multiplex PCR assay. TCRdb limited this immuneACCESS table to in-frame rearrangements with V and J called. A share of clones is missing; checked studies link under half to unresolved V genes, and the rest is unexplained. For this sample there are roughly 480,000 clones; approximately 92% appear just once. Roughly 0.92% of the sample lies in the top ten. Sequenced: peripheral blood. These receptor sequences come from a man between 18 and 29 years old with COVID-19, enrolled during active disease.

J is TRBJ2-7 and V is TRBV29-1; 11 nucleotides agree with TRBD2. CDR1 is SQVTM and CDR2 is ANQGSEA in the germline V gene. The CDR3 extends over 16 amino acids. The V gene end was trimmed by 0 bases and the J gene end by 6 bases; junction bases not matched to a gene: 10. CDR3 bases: TGCAGCGTTGAAGATCTTTTGACTAGCGGGGCCCCCGAGCAGTACTTC. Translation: CSVEDLLTSGAPEQYF.

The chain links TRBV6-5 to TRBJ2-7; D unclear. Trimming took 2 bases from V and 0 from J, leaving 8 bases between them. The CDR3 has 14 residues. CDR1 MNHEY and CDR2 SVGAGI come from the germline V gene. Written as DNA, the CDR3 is TGTGCCAGCAGTTACGTCGCGGCCTCCTACGAGCAGTACTTC. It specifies CASSYVAASYEQYF.

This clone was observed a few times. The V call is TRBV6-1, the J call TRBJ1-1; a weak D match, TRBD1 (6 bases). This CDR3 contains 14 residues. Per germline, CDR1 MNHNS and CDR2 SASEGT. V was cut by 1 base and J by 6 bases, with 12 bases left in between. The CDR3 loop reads CASSEGFQGSEAFF. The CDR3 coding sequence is TGTGCCAGCAGTGAAGGGTTTCAGGGGTCTGAAGCTTTCTTT.

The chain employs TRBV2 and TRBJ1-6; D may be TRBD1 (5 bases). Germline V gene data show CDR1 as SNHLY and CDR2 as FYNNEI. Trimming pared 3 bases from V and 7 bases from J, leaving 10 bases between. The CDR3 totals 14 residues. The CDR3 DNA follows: TGTGCCAGCAGTGAGCCAGGGTTCAATTCACCCCTCCACTTT. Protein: CASSEPGFNSPLHF.